A single sample is the source of the 23 T cell receptor beta chains below, sequenced in a study of cytomegalovirus exposure and HLA in healthy donors. PCR involved 60 Vbeta and 13 Jbeta primers. This table comes from immunoSEQ multiplex PCR, and its TCRdb copy is limited to in-frame clones, with some not included. The sample lists 150,000 to 250,000 clones, around 78% occurring once. Specimen: PBMCs. The receptors shown here come from a man aged 30 to 39 in good health and CMV-seronegative.

The rearrangement joins TRBV4-1 to TRBJ1-3, with a tentative D call TRBD1 (6 bases). Trimming pared 2 bases from V and 1 base from J, leaving 30 bases between. CDR1 and CDR2 from the germline V gene are MGHRA and YSYEKL. This CDR3 comprises 22 residues. The CDR3 DNA sequence: TGCGCCAGCAGCCAATTATCGGTAATAGAAAAGGGGGGGATGTTATCTGGAAACACCATATATTTT. It is translated as CASSQLSVIEKGGMLSGNTIYF.

The chain joins TRBV27 to TRBJ1-5, with 8 bases fitting TRBD1. The CDR3 has 15 amino acids. The germline V gene encodes CDR1 MNHEY and CDR2 SMNVEV (reference sequence). V lost 2 bases and J lost 7; bases outside the gene matches: 7. This chain's CDR3 is CASSLIAGGGQPQHF. DNA for the CDR3: TGTGCCAGCAGTTTAATAGCAGGGGGCGGGCAGCCCCAGCATTTT.

The chain is built from TRBV7-9 and TRBJ2-3; 7 bases fit TRBD2. V trimming: 2 bases; J trimming: 5 bases; junction bases outside the gene matches: 16. This CDR3 comprises 18 residues. The V gene's germline CDR1 is SEHNR and CDR2 FQNEAQ (reference sequence). The CDR3, as DNA: TGTGCCAGCAGCTTACACTCCGCGGGGGTTTTGCGCGGAGATACGCAGTATTTT. Amino acids: CASSLHSAGVLRGDTQYF.

CDR3 residues: CASSQIGGATNEKLFF. Written as DNA, the CDR3 is TGTGCCAGCAGCCAAATCGGGGGTGCAACTAATGAAAAACTGTTTTTT. The chain links TRBV7-9 to TRBJ1-4; tentatively, D is TRBD1 (5 bases). Looked up from germline, CDR1 is SEHNR and CDR2 is FQNEAQ (reference sequence). The CDR3 length is 16 residues. V was cut by 5 bases and J by 0 bases, with 13 bases left in between.

This clone showed up just a few times. This rearrangement joins TRBV5-4 to TRBJ1-4, with TRBD1 matching over 8 bases. Germline trimming cut 3 bases from V and 8 bases from J; bases unmatched to any gene: 9. The CDR3 loop spans 15 amino acids. CDR1 SGHNT and CDR2 YYREEE come from the germline V gene (reference sequence). DNA for the CDR3: TGTGCCAGCAGCTCCCCGGACAGGGTTGAGGAAAAACTGTTTTTT. Its protein product is CASSSPDRVEEKLFF.

This clone was seen just once. V gene TRBV29-1 combines with J gene TRBJ1-5; 8 bases line up with TRBD1. This CDR3 region has 14 residues. The V gene's germline CDR1 is SQVTM and CDR2 ANQGSEA. After removal of 5 bases from V and 1 base from J, the junction contained 4 bases not matched to a gene. CDR3 in amino acids: CSVLDRGSNQPQHF. The CDR3 DNA sequence: TGCAGCGTTTTAGACAGGGGAAGCAATCAGCCCCAGCATTTT.

This chain joins TRBV5-4 and TRBJ2-2, with 7 nucleotides matching TRBD2. The CDR3 runs 15 residues. Trimming cost V 1 base and J 4 bases; bases outside gene matches: 4. Germline CDR1 and CDR2: SGHNT and YYREEE (reference sequence). The CDR3: CASSLLAEGTGELFF. DNA of the CDR3: TGTGCCAGCAGCTTGCTAGCGGAAGGCACCGGGGAGCTGTTTTTT.

The genes are TRBV2 and TRBJ2-3, with TRBD2 identical over 14 bases. CDR1 is SNHLY, CDR2 FYNNEI, per germline. This CDR3 has 18 amino acids. The V and J ends lost 6 bases and 3 bases, in that order; junction bases with no gene match: 11. CDR3 coding DNA: TGTGCCAGCAGAGGGACTAGCGGGAGAACTGTAGAGACAGATACGCAGTATTTT. It encodes CASRGTSGRTVETDTQYF.

The chain carries TRBV5-1 and TRBJ2-1, with 11 bases that match TRBD2. Per the germline V gene, CDR1 is SGHRS and CDR2 is YFSETQ. The CDR3 runs to 15 residues. The trim removed 3 bases at V and 3 bases at J, leaving 2 bases unmatched. The CDR3 nucleotides are TGCGCCAGCAGCTCACTAGCGGGGGTCTACAATGAGCAGTTCTTC. This codes for CASSSLAGVYNEQFF.

This chain links TRBV7-2 with TRBJ1-1; no clear D gene. The V and J ends lost 3 bases and 11 bases respectively, with 10 bases between them. The CDR3 totals 11 residues. Germline-derived CDR1 and CDR2 are SGHTA and FQGNSA. This CDR3 reads CASSFPHEAFF. DNA for the CDR3: TGTGCCAGCAGCTTCCCCCACGAGGCTTTCTTT.

This clone has just one count. The genes are TRBV30 and TRBJ2-1; 9 nucleotides align to TRBD2. Germline V gene lookup returns CDR1 GTSNPN and CDR2 SVGIG (reference sequence). J gave up 8 bases and V 3 bases, and 8 bases lay outside the gene matches. The CDR3 extends over 14 amino acids. The CDR3 protein is CAWRGWGLAHEQFF. The CDR3 nucleotides read TGTGCCTGGAGAGGATGGGGACTAGCCCATGAGCAGTTCTTC.

The V and J genes are TRBV6-1 and TRBJ2-3; 9 bases line up with TRBD2. The CDR3 totals 18 residues. Germline CDR1 is MNHNS and CDR2 is SASEGT. After removal of 3 bases from V and 2 bases from J, the junction contained 12 bases not matched to a gene. CDR3 sequence reads: CASSDVPLAGINTDTQYF. In nucleotides, the CDR3 is TGTGCCAGCAGTGATGTCCCGCTAGCGGGAATAAACACAGATACGCAGTATTTT.

The V call is TRBV28, the J call TRBJ2-3; no reliable D call. This CDR3 comprises 14 residues. Germline V lookup: CDR1 MDHEN, CDR2 SYDVKM. Trimming removed 2 bases from V and 4 bases from J, with 10 bases in between. The CDR3 loop is CASSLVNNADTQYF. CDR3 DNA: TGTGCCAGCAGTTTAGTCAACAACGCAGATACGCAGTATTTT.

With respect to this clone: In the same sample, other DNA sequences code for this CDR3. The V call is TRBV9, the J call TRBJ2-7, with TRBD1 matching 7 bases. V dropped 3 bases and J dropped 6; count of bases not matched to a gene: 15. Germline-derived CDR1 and CDR2 are SGDLS and YYNGEE. CDR3 length equals 16 residues. CDR3 coding DNA: TGTGCCAGCAGCGCGGGACAGTCCCCCTTGTTAGGCGAGCAGTACTTC. Encoded protein: CASSAGQSPLLGEQYF.

This rearrangement joins TRBV28 to TRBJ1-5, with 7 nucleotides matching TRBD1. This CDR3 is built from 13 residues. Looked up from germline, CDR1 is MDHEN and CDR2 is SYDVKM. The V segment lost 8 bases and the J segment 2 bases; nucleotides outside the gene matches: 3. CDR3 residues: CASGGQGNQPQHF. The CDR3 nucleotides are TGTGCCAGCGGCGGACAGGGCAATCAGCCCCAGCATTTT.

The chain uses TRBV29-1 and TRBJ2-7; TRBD1 matches at 10 bases. V was pared by 6 bases and J by 4 bases, with 12 bases of the junction left unmatched. Looked up from germline, CDR1 is SQVTM and CDR2 is ANQGSEA. CDR3 length: 15 amino acids. CDR3 in DNA: TGCAGCGTCGGATATGGGACAGGGGACTCTTACGAGCAGTACTTC. Translating it yields CSVGYGTGDSYEQYF.

The chain joins TRBV5-6 to TRBJ1-2, with D perhaps TRBD1 (6 bases). CDR1 and CDR2 from the germline V gene are SGHDT and YYEEEE. This CDR3 is built from 14 residues. V lost 0 bases and J 9 bases, leaving 15 bases between the germline ends. Written as DNA, the CDR3 is TGTGCCAGCAGCTTGGCCTTACAGGGTGGGAGCTACACCTTC. Translated: CASSLALQGGSYTF.

The rearrangement links TRBV18 to TRBJ1-4; D remains unclear. Germline V gives CDR1 KGHSH, CDR2 LQKENI. This CDR3 has 11 residues. V lost 6 bases, J lost 5 bases, and 4 bases lay in between. CDR3 amino acids: CASSPNEKLFF. The CDR3 DNA reads TGTGCCAGCTCCCCGAATGAAAAACTGTTTTTT. The entire variable domain, with the rest obtained from reference TRBV18 and TRBJ1-4, is as follows: NAGVMQNPRHLVRRRGQEARLRCSPMKGHSHVYWYRQLPEEGLKFMVYLQKENIIDESGMPKERFSAEFPKEGPSILRIQQVVRGDSAAYFCASSPNEKLFFGSGTQLSVL.

This sequence joins TRBV6-6 and TRBJ1-5; 9 nucleotides agree with TRBD1. The CDR3 length is 11 residues. Trimming at V came to 6 bases and at J to 9 bases, leaving 0 bases not matched to a gene. CDR1 and CDR2 (germline): MNHNY, SVGAGI (reference sequence). The CDR3 loop reads CASRGQGPQHF. The DNA for the CDR3 is TGTGCCAGCAGGGGACAGGGGCCCCAGCATTTT.

The V call is TRBV7-9, the J call TRBJ2-1; TRBD2 matches 16 bases. Germline loops: CDR1 SEHNR, CDR2 FQNEAQ (reference sequence). This CDR3 contains 17 residues. With V trimmed by 4 bases and J by 9 bases, 9 bases remained unmatched. The CDR3 coding sequence is TGTGCCAGCAGCTGGGGGACTAGCGGGAGGGCCGTGGGTGAGCAGTTCTTC. Amino acid sequence: CASSWGTSGRAVGEQFF.

This CDR3 reads CASSIRAGGGWTEAFF. The CDR3 DNA reads TGTGCCAGCAGCATTCGGGCTGGCGGAGGTTGGACTGAAGCTTTCTTT. The V and J genes are TRBV5-6 and TRBJ1-1, with no clear D. Trimming stripped 4 bases from V and 5 bases from J, with 21 bases between. Germline CDR1 reads SGHDT; CDR2 reads YYEEEE. The CDR3 is made up of 16 amino acids.

A few counts support this clone. The J gene is TRBJ2-2, the V gene TRBV9; the match to TRBD2 covers 12 bases. Germline V CDR1 and CDR2: SGDLS, YYNGEE. V gave up 0 bases and J gave up 4 bases; unmatched junction bases: 10. This CDR3 contains 19 residues. This chain's CDR3 is CASSVVASGRGLGTGELFF. The CDR3 DNA sequence: TGTGCCAGCAGCGTAGTGGCTAGCGGGAGGGGCTTGGGCACCGGGGAGCTGTTTTTT.

This CDR3 reads CASRPPSPEGGGETQYF. The CDR3 DNA reads as TGTGCAAGTCGACCACCTTCTCCTGAAGGGGGAGGGGAGACCCAGTACTTC. The rearrangement uses TRBV12-2 and TRBJ2-5; TRBD2 is the table's D call and was not checked against the DNA. TRBV12-2 counts as a pseudogene. This CDR3 is built from 17 residues.